This T cell receptor (beta chain) emerged from a study of beta chain features in type 1 diabetes. The study, taken as a whole, reports: There were fewer insertions and more deletions at the VDJ junctions of type 1 diabetes patients. Shorter TCRB CDR3s, moderately but significantly so, marked every one of the four CD4+ subsets in Type 1 diabetes patients. A greater similarity of naive, central memory and Treg TCRB repertoires was seen among patients than among healthy donors.

A CD45RO/CCR7/CD25/CD127/CD95/CD27 panel sorted naive, central memory, regulatory and stem cell-like memory CD4+ cells. Sorted cells reached over 95% purity in every population. In its sample, this clone was seen a few times. Its antigen is as yet unknown. The sequenced template was cDNA made from the entire isolated RNA. Only in-frame clones appear in the TCRdb table, and some are missing; sequencing was by immunoSEQ multiplex PCR. Of roughly 340,000 clones in the sample, roughly 13% were seen once. The clonotype comes from a woman under 30 with type 1 diabetes. The sequenced sample consisted of naive CD4+ T cells from blood.

CDR3 sequence (DNA): TGTGCCAGCAGTTCACCACTAGCGGGAGGTAACTACGAGCAGTACTTC. Its protein is CASSSPLAGGNYEQYF. The chain employs TRBV27 and TRBJ2-7; 12 positions agree with TRBD2. This CDR3 comprises 16 residues. Germline CDR1 reads MNHEY; CDR2 reads SMNVEV (reference sequence). V dropped 4 bases and J dropped 3; count of bases not matched to a gene: 7.